This T cell receptor (beta chain) is drawn from a study of siplizumab effects on memory and regulatory T cells. General study points: In unstimulated cells, naive T cells appeared more diverse than memory T cells and seemed major alloresponse contributors. Few alloreactive clones mapped to unstimulated subsets. Of the proliferating CD4+ or CD8+ clones, roughly 80-97% lacked a naive or memory phenotype that could be assigned.

Data came from immunoSEQ multiplex PCR; TCRdb stores just in-frame clones and leaves some out. Found here are 100,000 or so clones, 80% to 95% of them singletons; the top ten hold 0.14% to 0.15%. Comments on this clone: The antigen remains unidentified. Distinct nucleotide sequences in the sample also encode this CDR3.

The sequencing input was CD4+ T cells sorted from blood. The receptor's source is a human donor in good health.

The CDR3 protein is CAISESGGNQPQHF. The CDR3 DNA is TGTGCCATCAGTGAGTCCGGTGGCAATCAGCCCCAGCATTTT. This chain uses TRBV10-3 with TRBJ1-5; D is ambiguous. Between the trimmed V and J ends, which lost 0 bases and 2 bases, there was a span of 5 bases. CDR1 and CDR2 from the germline V gene are ENHRY and SYGVKD. The CDR3 sequence is 14 residues long.